This T cell receptor beta chain was retrieved from a study of CD8 T cells in ankylosing spondylitis. Whole-study findings and limits: Within ankylosing spondylitis blood, a TCR beta motif made up of roughly eight highly homologous variants appeared to be characteristic. Past research had described some motif variants in reactive arthritis synovial fluid and blood.

This clonotype was seen more than once but under ten times. Antigen unknown. Using quantitative 5'-RACE with molecular barcodes, the authors made TCR beta libraries. TCRdb redid the calling of the 5' RACE reads with MiXCR, one entry per CDR3 protein. This sample yields about 280,000 distinct CDR3 sequences, of which about 20% are seen a single time; 7.8% belongs to the top ten. The ends lost 0 bases at V and 8 bases at J; junction bases unmatched: 19. This CDR3 is built from 21 residues. The germline gives CDR1 KGHSY, CDR2 FQNENV. The receptor was derived from a male donor with ankylosing spondylitis or in good health (not recorded which). The rearrangement links TRBV16 to TRBJ2-1; 13 positions agree with TRBD2. Sample: blood, either unsorted or a sorted T cell fraction (not recorded which). The CDR3 nucleotides are TGTGCCAGCAGCCAATCAACAGGGGGCCGGACTAGCGGGAGTTTGGGCGATGAGCAGTTCTTC. It codes for CASSQSTGGRTSGSLGDEQFF.